The next 8 T cell receptor beta chains were all read from a single sample in a study of shared T cell receptors in the human thymus. Only in-frame clones appear in the TCRdb table, and some are missing; sequencing was by immunoSEQ multiplex PCR. Of a few hundred thousand clones in the sample, just under 95% are singletons; the top ten hold approximately 0.02%. Sequenced material: thymocytes. Every receptor here comes from a human donor.

This clone was observed a single time. This chain joins TRBV7-6 and TRBJ2-7; 9 bases are shared with TRBD1. The CDR3 spans 13 residues. The junction had 1 base not matched to a gene; V was cut back by 5 bases and J by 2 bases. CDR1 is SGHVS and CDR2 is FNYEAQ in the germline V gene. The CDR3 here is CASSRDRAYEQYF. The DNA for the CDR3 is TGTGCCAGCAGCCGGGACAGGGCCTACGAGCAGTACTTC.

This clone came up once. The V gene is TRBV11-2, the J gene TRBJ2-7, with 7 positions matching TRBD1. V lost 0 bases, J lost 6 bases, and 11 bases stayed unmatched. Germline CDR1 reads SGHAT; CDR2 reads FQNNGV. CDR3 length: 16 amino acids. CDR3: CASSLDWDSHLGEQYF. As DNA, the CDR3 is TGTGCCAGCAGCTTAGATTGGGACAGCCACCTCGGCGAGCAGTACTTC.

The chain couples TRBV19 to TRBJ2-7; maybe TRBD1 (5 bases). From germline, CDR1 is LNHDA and CDR2 SQIVND (reference sequence). CDR3 length: 13 residues. Trimming left V 4 bases short and J 4 bases short, with 11 bases between. CDR3 DNA: TGTGCCAGTAGTAAGGGGATTGATTACGAGCAGTACTTC. Its protein is CASSKGIDYEQYF.

This rearrangement joins TRBV6-5 to TRBJ1-2; D not resolved. V was shortened by 4 bases and J by 5 bases, with 14 bases between the two germline ends. The CDR3 length is 14 residues. Germline V gene sequence: CDR1 MNHEY, CDR2 SVGAGI. Written as DNA, the CDR3 is TGTGCCAGCAGTTGCGAGGGTCCGCCGTATGGCTACACCTTC. This encodes CASSCEGPPYGYTF.

This sequence joins TRBV9 and TRBJ1-1; TRBD1 is a possible D gene (5 bases). This CDR3 has 14 residues. Per the germline V gene, CDR1 is SGDLS and CDR2 is YYNGEE. The V gene lost 4 bases and the J gene lost 3 bases, with 13 bases spanning the gap. The CDR3 sequence: CASSPPGGYTEAFF. DNA for the CDR3: TGTGCCAGCAGCCCTCCGGGGGGATACACTGAAGCTTTCTTT.

The chain combines TRBV29-1 with TRBJ2-3; D remains ambiguous. CDR1 SQVTM and CDR2 ANQGSEA come from the germline V gene. V was cut by 4 bases and J by 6 bases, with 8 bases left in between. This CDR3 has 11 amino acids. CDR3 sequence reads: CSVVTWDTQYF. The DNA for the CDR3 is TGCAGCGTTGTAACGTGGGATACGCAGTATTTT.

The DNA of the CDR3 is TGTGCCAGCAGCCAATCCCATCGGGGGGTAATGGATGAAAAACTGTTTTTT. Amino acid sequence: CASSQSHRGVMDEKLFF. The rearrangement links TRBV14 to TRBJ1-4; maybe TRBD1 (5 bases). The germline V and J ends were trimmed by 2 bases and 6 bases, with 19 bases remaining between them. The CDR3 runs 17 residues. Germline V gene lookup returns CDR1 SGHDN and CDR2 FVKESK.

The V and J genes are TRBV6-6 and TRBJ2-3, with 8 positions matching TRBD2. There are 15 residues in the CDR3. The V and J ends lost 6 bases and 5 bases, in that order; junction bases with no gene match: 10. The germline V gene has CDR1 MNHNY and CDR2 SVGAGI (reference sequence). CDR3 amino acids: CASRTAGTSVDTQYF. The CDR3, as DNA: TGTGCCAGCAGAACCGCCGGGACTAGTGTAGATACGCAGTATTTT.